This entry lists 30 T cell receptor beta chains sequenced from one sample in a study of T cells in Graves' hyperthyroidism and ophthalmopathy. TCR beta CDR3 regions were amplified from RNA. The study used the HTBI primer set for a first-round RT-PCR of the TCR CDR3. Each CDR3 protein is one row after TCRdb ran MiXCR on the multiplex PCR reads. Of approximately 400,000 distinct CDR3 sequences in the sample, 14% to 15% were seen once. Source material: blood. The source of these receptors is a woman in her 30s with Graves' hyperthyroidism.

At least ten counts were recorded for this clonotype. The chain links TRBV28 to TRBJ2-5; possible D gene TRBD1, 5 bases. Germline V gene sequence: CDR1 MDHEN, CDR2 SYDVKM. The ends were cut back, 2 bases at V and 5 bases at J, with 9 bases in the middle. The CDR3 extends over 13 amino acids. The CDR3 sequence is CASSLPPGETQYF. In DNA, the CDR3 is TGTGCCAGCAGTTTACCCCCAGGGGAGACCCAGTACTTC.

This rearrangement joins TRBV19 to TRBJ2-7, with 9 nucleotides matching TRBD1. The CDR3 length is 15 residues. Trimming removed 2 bases from V and 2 bases from J; junction bases left unmatched: 4. The germline gives CDR1 LNHDA, CDR2 SQIVND (reference sequence). CDR3 sequence (DNA): TGTGCCAGTAGTATACGGGACAGGGCGGCCTACGAGCAGTACTTC. This sequence encodes CASSIRDRAAYEQYF.

The table lists this clonotype with a few counts. This chain joins TRBV11-2 and TRBJ1-1, with D tentatively TRBD1 (5 bases). Germline loops: CDR1 SGHAT, CDR2 FQNNGV. The CDR3 contains 15 residues. V was cut by 2 bases and J by 1 base, with 11 bases left in between. CDR3 region: CASSLPITGNTEAFF. The DNA for the CDR3 is TGTGCCAGCAGCTTACCCATTACAGGGAACACTGAAGCTTTCTTT.

The chain carries TRBV6-1 and TRBJ2-7; D call uncertain. Germline V CDR1 and CDR2: MNHNS, SASEGT. The V and J ends lost 7 bases and 3 bases respectively, with 13 bases between them. The CDR3 has 13 residues. CDR3 amino acids: CASTYGGSYEQYF. In nucleotides, the CDR3 is TGTGCCAGCACCTACGGCGGTAGCTACGAGCAGTACTTC.

This clonotype was seen a few times. The chain is built from TRBV9 and TRBJ2-1, with a tentative D call TRBD2 (5 bases). V was pared by 3 bases and J by 2 bases, with 15 bases between. Germline V lookup: CDR1 SGDLS, CDR2 YYNGEE. There are 16 residues in the CDR3. CDR3 coding DNA: TGTGCCAGCAGCGCCCATCCGGAGGTAGCCTACAATGAGCAGTTCTTC. Translating gives CASSAHPEVAYNEQFF.

Note on this clonotype: A single base separates this from a much larger clone, so it may be a read error. V gene TRBV28 combines with J gene TRBJ2-7; TRBD1 or TRBD2 may be the D gene (5 bases each). The germline V gene has CDR1 MDHEN and CDR2 SYDVKM. The ends were cut back, 6 bases at V and 2 bases at J, with 14 bases in the middle. The CDR3 sequence is 14 residues long. Here the CDR3 DNA reads TGTGCCAGCAGCTTTACCGGGACCACCTACGAGCAGTACTTC. It is translated as CASSFTGTTYEQYF.

This CDR3 reads CASTPGQGVQNEQFF. CDR3 coding DNA: TGTGCCAGCACCCCGGGACAGGGGGTTCAAAATGAGCAGTTCTTC. This chain uses TRBV11-1 with TRBJ2-1; 11 bases agree with TRBD1. The CDR3 has 15 residues. Germline V CDR1 and CDR2: SGHAT, FQDESV (reference sequence). The ends lost 7 bases at V and 7 bases at J; junction bases unmatched: 9.

This clonotype was detected a few times. The CDR3 nucleotides are TGTGCCAGCAGCTGGGGGACAGTCTTGAACACTGAAGCTTTCTTT. It yields the protein CASSWGTVLNTEAFF. V and J are TRBV5-5 and TRBJ1-1; TRBD1 agrees at 7 bases. The V gene end was trimmed by 3 bases and the J gene end by 0 bases; junction bases not matched to a gene: 5. CDR1 SGHKS and CDR2 YYEKEE come from the germline V gene (reference sequence). The CDR3 length is 15 residues.

This clonotype showed up many times. The chain uses TRBV11-2 and TRBJ1-1; a possible D gene is TRBD1 (5 bases). V lost 4 bases and J lost 3, with 12 bases in between. This CDR3 region has 14 residues. Germline-derived CDR1 and CDR2 are SGHAT and FQNNGV. The CDR3 region is CASSYSGGDTEAFF. The DNA for the CDR3 is TGTGCCAGCAGCTACTCCGGGGGGGACACTGAAGCTTTCTTT.

The CDR3 loop reads CASNPGDRKEKLFF. The CDR3, as DNA: TGTGCCAGTAATCCCGGGGACAGAAAGGAAAAACTGTTTTTT. V gene TRBV19 combines with J gene TRBJ1-4, with 7 bases lining up with TRBD1. The trim removed 7 bases at V and 8 bases at J, leaving 10 bases unmatched. This CDR3 spans 14 amino acids. Germline V gene data show CDR1 as LNHDA and CDR2 as SQIVND (reference sequence).

This clonotype was seen ten or more times. The V and J genes are TRBV28 and TRBJ2-7, with D unclear. CDR3 size: 16 residues. Trimming removed 4 bases at V and 4 bases at J, with 20 bases between. Germline-derived CDR1 and CDR2 are MDHEN and SYDVKM. The chain's CDR3 is CASSSISSAVEYEQYF. The CDR3 DNA sequence: TGTGCCAGCAGTTCCATATCCTCGGCCGTTGAGTACGAGCAGTACTTC.

This chain uses TRBV6-9 with TRBJ1-2; TRBD1 agrees at 9 bases. CDR3 size: 14 residues. The V gene's germline CDR1 is MNHGY and CDR2 SVAAGI. Trimming removed 4 bases from V and 4 bases from J; junction bases left unmatched: 4. The CDR3 nucleotides read TGTGCCAGCAGTTGGGAGGGACAGGGCTATGGCTACACCTTC. It translates to CASSWEGQGYGYTF.

The sample holds many counts of this clonotype. The chain is built from TRBV28 and TRBJ2-1; the D gene is possibly TRBD2 (6 bases). Germline V gene data show CDR1 as MDHEN and CDR2 as SYDVKM. This CDR3 is built from 14 residues. The ends were cut back, 7 bases at V and 1 base at J, with 11 bases in the middle. The CDR3, as DNA: TGTGCCAGCATATGGGACTTATCCTACAATGAGCAGTTCTTC. Translated, it gives CASIWDLSYNEQFF.

This clonotype has at least ten counts. V gene TRBV12-3 or TRBV12-4 combines with J gene TRBJ1-1; D is undetermined. V was shortened by 6 bases and J by 1 base, with 9 bases between the two germline ends. The CDR3 loop spans 13 amino acids. CDR3 bases: TGTGCCAGCAGCTCGAACTGGAACACTGAAGCTTTCTTT. Translation: CASSSNWNTEAFF.

This rearrangement joins TRBV20-1 to TRBJ2-7; TRBD2 matches at 9 bases. Per the germline V gene, CDR1 is DFQATT and CDR2 is SNEGSKA (reference sequence). V dropped 2 bases and J dropped 4; count of bases not matched to a gene: 6. This CDR3 contains 14 residues. The CDR3 here is CSARNPLAGYEQYF. The CDR3 bases are TGCAGTGCTAGAAACCCGCTAGCGGGGTACGAGCAGTACTTC.

This clonotype was counted many times. The chain employs TRBV7-9 and TRBJ2-1; 7 positions agree with TRBD2. Germline V gives CDR1 SEHNR, CDR2 FQNEAQ (reference sequence). The CDR3 extends over 17 amino acids. V lost 5 bases and J lost 8; bases outside the gene matches: 18. CDR3 in DNA: TGTGCCAGCAGCCCCGGACTAGTTGTCGGTCTGAAGGATGAGCAGTTCTTC. Protein sequence: CASSPGLVVGLKDEQFF.

The chain uses TRBV7-9 and TRBJ1-1; maybe TRBD1 (5 bases). CDR3 length: 16 residues. Germline lookup yields CDR1 SEHNR and CDR2 FQNEAQ (reference sequence). Trimming stripped 5 bases from V and 1 base from J, with 17 bases between. The CDR3 loop is CASSRSGAGSNTEAFF. The CDR3 DNA follows: TGTGCCAGCAGCAGAAGTGGGGCAGGATCGAACACTGAAGCTTTCTTT. Based on the CDR3 plus reference TRBV7-9 and TRBJ1-1, the full variable domain is DTGVSQNPRHKITKRGQNVTFRCDPISEHNRLYWYRQTLGQGPEFLTYFQNEAQLEKSRLLSDRFSAERPKGSFSTLEIQRTEQGDSAMYLCASSRSGAGSNTEAFFGQGTRLTVV.

This clonotype was observed a handful of times. The chain couples TRBV5-1 to TRBJ1-4, with 9 bases lining up with TRBD1. This CDR3 contains 15 residues. The V gene's germline CDR1 is SGHRS and CDR2 YFSETQ. Losses at the gene ends were 4 bases for V and 8 bases for J; bases not matched to a gene: 9. The CDR3 region is CASSMMDRGREKLFF. As DNA, the CDR3 is TGCGCCAGCAGCATGATGGACAGGGGTCGCGAAAAACTGTTTTTT. The variable domain in full, with the rest retrieved from reference TRBV5-1 and TRBJ1-4, is KAGVTQTPRYLIKTRGQQVTLSCSPISGHRSVSWYQQTPGQGLQFLFEYFSETQRNKGNFPGRFSGRQFSNSRSEMNVSTLELGDSALYLCASSMMDRGREKLFFGSGTQLSVL.

The gene calls are TRBV9 and TRBJ2-5; D is uncertain. Germline assignment: CDR1 SGDLS and CDR2 YYNGEE. CDR3 size: 13 residues. V lost 0 bases and J lost 5, with 8 bases in between. Here the CDR3 DNA reads TGTGCCAGCAGCGTAGCTCCGTGGGAGACCCAGTACTTC. Translating gives CASSVAPWETQYF.

This clonotype showed up many times. The chain has TRBV18 and TRBJ2-1; no definite D call. This CDR3 spans 13 amino acids. Trimming cost V 4 bases and J 2 bases, with 6 bases left between them. Germline V CDR1 and CDR2: KGHSH, LQKENI. The CDR3 sequence: CASSRSTYNEQFF. The CDR3 bases are TGTGCCAGCTCACGGTCTACCTACAATGAGCAGTTCTTC.

Many counts were recorded for this clonotype. Because the CDR3's place on the DNA is in doubt, the DNA is left out and the CDR3 is given as listed by TCRdb. CDR3: CATYSQGVYGCTF. The V gene is TRBV2, the J gene TRBJ1-2; the tabulated D call, TRBD1, remains unverified against the DNA. The CDR3 totals 13 residues, both ends included. Germline assignment: CDR1 SNHLY and CDR2 FYNNEI.

Turning to this clonotype: A junction end diverges from the germline sequence, so it may reflect a read error. The chain employs TRBV5-1 and TRBJ2-6; 12 nucleotides agree with TRBD1. The V gene's germline CDR1 is SGHRS and CDR2 YFSETQ. This CDR3 contains 19 residues. DNA for the CDR3: TGCACCAGCAGCTCTCCTCCGGGACAGGGGGCATCTGGGGCCAACGTCCTGACTTTC. Translated, it gives CTSSSPPGQGASGANVLTF.

The rearrangement uses TRBV3-1 and TRBJ2-1; D remains unclear. The germline V gene encodes CDR1 LGHDT and CDR2 YNNKEL (reference sequence). The CDR3 consists of 14 residues. V was clipped by 1 base and J by 6 bases, with 10 bases between them. CDR3 region: CASSQGTVGNEQFF. In DNA, the CDR3 is TGTGCCAGCAGCCAAGGAACAGTGGGCAATGAGCAGTTCTTC.

This clonotype was recorded many times. This chain links TRBV28 with TRBJ2-3; 11 positions agree with TRBD2. CDR1 and CDR2 from the germline V gene are MDHEN and SYDVKM. The CDR3 extends over 14 amino acids. The V and J ends lost 8 bases and 4 bases, in that order; junction bases with no gene match: 5. The CDR3 DNA follows: TGTGCCAGCGGAACTAGCGGGAGATCAGATACGCAGTATTTT. It is translated as CASGTSGRSDTQYF.

This clonotype was detected a few times. V and J are TRBV7-3 and TRBJ2-7; 8 bases match TRBD2. V was pared by 6 bases and J by 6 bases, with 10 bases of the junction left unmatched. The CDR3 length is 14 residues. The germline V gene has CDR1 SGHTA and CDR2 FQGTGA. The CDR3 coding sequence is TGTGCCAGCAGTCAAGGGACTAGAGGGGGCGAGCAGTACTTC. Amino acids: CASSQGTRGGEQYF.

This clonotype was picked up many times. The gene calls are TRBV2 and TRBJ1-6, with 7 bases identical to TRBD1. V gave up 6 bases and J gave up 6 bases; unmatched junction bases: 8. The germline V gene has CDR1 SNHLY and CDR2 FYNNEI. The CDR3 has 15 residues. CDR3 protein: CASSRQGPGNSPLHF. The CDR3 DNA is TGTGCCAGCAGCCGACAGGGTCCGGGTAATTCACCCCTCCACTTT.

As to this clonotype: Given a much more abundant clone one base away, this may be a read error. Because the CDR3 is missing its conserved closing phenylalanine or tryptophan, this is likely a read error. This chain joins TRBV2 and TRBJ2-1, with 12 bases fitting TRBD2. Germline lookup yields CDR1 SNHLY and CDR2 FYNNEI. The CDR3 is made up of 13 amino acids. The J segment lost 4 bases and the V segment lost 9 bases, leaving 1 base of the junction unmatched. The CDR3 region is CASTSGRYNEQFL. The CDR3 DNA sequence: TGTGCCAGTACTAGCGGGAGGTACAATGAGCAGTTCCTC.

The chain is built from TRBV5-1 and TRBJ2-2; D is perhaps TRBD1 or TRBD2 (5 bases each). The germline gives CDR1 SGHRS, CDR2 YFSETQ. This CDR3 is 16 amino acids long. V lost 0 bases and J 1 base, leaving 10 bases between the germline ends. CDR3 coding DNA: TGCGCCAGCAGCTTGGCCACGGGACGGAACACCGGGGAGCTGTTTTTT. Translating it yields CASSLATGRNTGELFF.

This clonotype was counted ten times or more. The genes are TRBV12-3 or TRBV12-4 and TRBJ1-1; D possibly corresponds to TRBD1 (5 bases). Between the trimmed V and J ends, which lost 6 bases and 2 bases, there was a span of 10 bases. The CDR3 is 13 amino acids. The CDR3 spells CASSDSPNTEAFF. As DNA, the CDR3 is TGTGCCAGCAGCGACAGCCCTAACACTGAAGCTTTCTTT.

The J gene is TRBJ2-4, the V gene TRBV19; D gene uncertain. The germline CDR1 and CDR2 sequences are LNHDA and SQIVND (reference sequence). V gave up 6 bases and J gave up 9 bases, with 15 bases separating them. This CDR3 is built from 13 residues. This CDR3 is CASRADFDFIQYF. The CDR3 nucleotides are TGTGCCAGTAGGGCCGACTTCGACTTCATTCAGTACTTC.